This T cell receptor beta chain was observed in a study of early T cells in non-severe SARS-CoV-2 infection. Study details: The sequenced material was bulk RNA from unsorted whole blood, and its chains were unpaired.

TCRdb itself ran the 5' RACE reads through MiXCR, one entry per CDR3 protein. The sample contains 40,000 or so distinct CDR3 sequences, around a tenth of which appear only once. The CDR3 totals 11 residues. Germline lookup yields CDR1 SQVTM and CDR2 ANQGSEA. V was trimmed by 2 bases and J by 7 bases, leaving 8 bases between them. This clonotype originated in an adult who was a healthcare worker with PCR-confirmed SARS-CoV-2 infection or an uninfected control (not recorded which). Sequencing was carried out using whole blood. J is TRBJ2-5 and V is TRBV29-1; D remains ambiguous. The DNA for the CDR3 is TGCAGCGTTGAACACTCCCGGACCCAGTACTTC. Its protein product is CSVEHSRTQYF.